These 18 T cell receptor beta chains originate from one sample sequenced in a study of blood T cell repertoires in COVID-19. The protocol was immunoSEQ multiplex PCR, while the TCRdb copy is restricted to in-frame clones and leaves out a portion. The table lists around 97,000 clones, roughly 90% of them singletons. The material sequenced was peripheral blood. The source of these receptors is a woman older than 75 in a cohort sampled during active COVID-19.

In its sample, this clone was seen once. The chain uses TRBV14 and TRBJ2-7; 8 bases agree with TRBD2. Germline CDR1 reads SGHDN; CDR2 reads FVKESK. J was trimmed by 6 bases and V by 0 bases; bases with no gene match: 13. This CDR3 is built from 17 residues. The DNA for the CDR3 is TGTGCCAGCAGCCAAGATGGTACGGGAGGGCCCTTAGGCGAGCAGTACTTC. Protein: CASSQDGTGGPLGEQYF. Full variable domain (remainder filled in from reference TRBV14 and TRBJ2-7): EAGVTQFPSHSVIEKGQTVTLRCDPISGHDNLYWYRRVMGKEIKFLLHFVKESKQDESGMPNNRFLAERTGGTYSTLKVQPAELEDSGVYFCASSQDGTGGPLGEQYFGPGTRLTVT.

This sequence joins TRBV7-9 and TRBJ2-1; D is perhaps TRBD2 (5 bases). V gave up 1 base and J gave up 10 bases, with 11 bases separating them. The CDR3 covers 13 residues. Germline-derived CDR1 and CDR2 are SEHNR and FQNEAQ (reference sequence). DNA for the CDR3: TGTGCCAGCAGCTTAGGGGGAGTCGGGGAGCAGTTCTTC. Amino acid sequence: CASSLGGVGEQFF.

CDR3 nucleotides: TGTGCCAGCAGTAAACTCCAGGGGCTGGAGACCCAGTACTTC. It specifies CASSKLQGLETQYF. The chain carries TRBV27 and TRBJ2-5, with D perhaps matching TRBD1 (6 bases). Germline V lookup: CDR1 MNHEY, CDR2 SMNVEV (reference sequence). With 5 bases removed from V and 5 bases from J, the gap between germline ends came to 15 bases. This CDR3 spans 14 amino acids.

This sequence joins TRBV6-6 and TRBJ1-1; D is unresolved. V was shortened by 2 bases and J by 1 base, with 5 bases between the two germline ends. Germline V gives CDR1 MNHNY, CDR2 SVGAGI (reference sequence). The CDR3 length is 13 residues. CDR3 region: CASSYAGNTEAFF. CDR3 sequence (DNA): TGTGCCAGCAGTTACGCGGGGAACACTGAAGCTTTCTTT.

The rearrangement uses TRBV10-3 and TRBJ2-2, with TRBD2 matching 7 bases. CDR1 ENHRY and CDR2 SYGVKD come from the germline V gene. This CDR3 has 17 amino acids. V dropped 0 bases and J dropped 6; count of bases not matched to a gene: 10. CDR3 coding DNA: TGTGCCATCAGTGAGTCGAGCGGGGTCGATAGGGCCGGGGAGCTGTTTTTT. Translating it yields CAISESSGVDRAGELFF.

The CDR3 bases are TGTGCCAGCCGGGACAAACTTAATTCACCCCTCCACTTT. Protein: CASRDKLNSPLHF. The chain combines TRBV25-1 with TRBJ1-6, with TRBD1 as a possible D gene (6 bases). CDR3 length equals 13 residues. Germline V gene lookup returns CDR1 MGHDK and CDR2 SYGVNS. The V gene lost 8 bases and the J gene lost 6 bases, with 11 bases spanning the gap.

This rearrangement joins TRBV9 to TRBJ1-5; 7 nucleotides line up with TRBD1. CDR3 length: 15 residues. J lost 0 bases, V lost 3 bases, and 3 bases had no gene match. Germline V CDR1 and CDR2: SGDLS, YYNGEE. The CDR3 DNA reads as TGTGCCAGCAGCGCTACAGGGGCTAGCAATCAGCCCCAGCATTTT. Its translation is CASSATGASNQPQHF.

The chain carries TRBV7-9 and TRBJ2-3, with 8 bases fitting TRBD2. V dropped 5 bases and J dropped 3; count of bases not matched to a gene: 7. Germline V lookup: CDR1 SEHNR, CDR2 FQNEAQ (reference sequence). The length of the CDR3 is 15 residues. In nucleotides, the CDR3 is TGTGCCAGCAGCAGAACGGGACTAGAAACAGATACGCAGTATTTT. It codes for CASSRTGLETDTQYF.

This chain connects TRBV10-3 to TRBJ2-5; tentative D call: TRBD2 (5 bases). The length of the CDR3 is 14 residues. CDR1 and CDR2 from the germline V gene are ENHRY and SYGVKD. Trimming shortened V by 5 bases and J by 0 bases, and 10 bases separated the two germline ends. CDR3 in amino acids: CAISPGINQETQYF. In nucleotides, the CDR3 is TGTGCCATCAGTCCCGGGATAAACCAAGAGACCCAGTACTTC.

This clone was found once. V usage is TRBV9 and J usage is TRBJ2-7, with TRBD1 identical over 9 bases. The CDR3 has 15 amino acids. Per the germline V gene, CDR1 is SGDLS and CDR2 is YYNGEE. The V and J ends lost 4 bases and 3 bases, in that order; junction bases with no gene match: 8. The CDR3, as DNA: TGTGCCAGCAGCCCGGACAGGGGAGGACTCTACGAGCAGTACTTC. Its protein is CASSPDRGGLYEQYF.

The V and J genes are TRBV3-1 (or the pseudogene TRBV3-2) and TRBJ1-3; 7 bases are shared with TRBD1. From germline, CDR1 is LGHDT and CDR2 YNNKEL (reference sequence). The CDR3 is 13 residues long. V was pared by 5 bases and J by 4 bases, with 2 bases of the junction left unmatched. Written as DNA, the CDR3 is TGTGCCAGCAGCTCCAGGGGGGGAAACACCATATATTTT. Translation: CASSSRGGNTIYF.

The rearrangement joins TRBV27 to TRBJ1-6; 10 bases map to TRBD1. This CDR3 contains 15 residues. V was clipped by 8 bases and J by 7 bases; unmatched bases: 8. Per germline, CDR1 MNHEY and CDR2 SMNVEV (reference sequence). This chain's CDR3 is CASLPPGQGNSPLHF. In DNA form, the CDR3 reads TGTGCCAGCCTTCCCCCGGGACAGGGGAATTCACCCCTCCACTTT.

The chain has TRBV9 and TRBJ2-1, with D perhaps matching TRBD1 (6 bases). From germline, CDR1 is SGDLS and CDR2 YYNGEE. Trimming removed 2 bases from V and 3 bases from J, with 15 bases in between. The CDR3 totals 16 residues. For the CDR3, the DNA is TGTGCCAGCAGCGTCCCTCCCCAGGGGTTCTACAATGAGCAGTTCTTC. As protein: CASSVPPQGFYNEQFF. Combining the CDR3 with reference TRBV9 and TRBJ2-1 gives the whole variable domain DSGVTQTPKHLITATGQRVTLRCSPRSGDLSVYWYQQSLDQGLQFLIQYYNGEERAKGNILERFSAQQFPDLHSELNLSSLELGDSALYFCASSVPPQGFYNEQFFGPGTRLTVL.

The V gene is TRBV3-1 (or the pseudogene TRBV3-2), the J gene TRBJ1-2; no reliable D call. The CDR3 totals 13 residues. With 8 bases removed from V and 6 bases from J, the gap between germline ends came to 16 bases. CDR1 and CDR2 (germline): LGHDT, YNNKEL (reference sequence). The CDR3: CASRRGSGDGYTF. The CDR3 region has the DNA TGTGCCAGCCGACGAGGTAGCGGCGATGGCTACACCTTC.

CDR3 in DNA: TGTGCCACCAGTGATTTAAAGGGGGCATCGAGTCAGCCCCAGCATTTT. Its protein is CATSDLKGASSQPQHF. The chain links TRBV24-1 to TRBJ1-5, with TRBD1 identical over 7 bases. After removal of 1 base from V and 6 bases from J, the junction contained 8 bases not matched to a gene. The V gene's germline CDR1 is KGHDR and CDR2 SFDVKD. This CDR3 comprises 16 residues.

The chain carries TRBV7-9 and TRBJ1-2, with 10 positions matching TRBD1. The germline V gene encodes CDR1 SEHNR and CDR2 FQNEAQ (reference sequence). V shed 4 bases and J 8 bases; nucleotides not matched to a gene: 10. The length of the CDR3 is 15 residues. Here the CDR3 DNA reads TGTGCCAGCAGCTCTGCCGGGACAGGGGTAGGGGGCTACACCTTC. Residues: CASSSAGTGVGGYTF.

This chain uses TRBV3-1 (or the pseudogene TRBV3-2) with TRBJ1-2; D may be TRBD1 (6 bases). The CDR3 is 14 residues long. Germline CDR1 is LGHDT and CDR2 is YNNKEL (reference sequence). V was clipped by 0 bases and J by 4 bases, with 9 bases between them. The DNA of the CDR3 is TGTGCCAGCAGCCAAGACAGGGACATCTATGGCTACACCTTC. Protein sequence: CASSQDRDIYGYTF.

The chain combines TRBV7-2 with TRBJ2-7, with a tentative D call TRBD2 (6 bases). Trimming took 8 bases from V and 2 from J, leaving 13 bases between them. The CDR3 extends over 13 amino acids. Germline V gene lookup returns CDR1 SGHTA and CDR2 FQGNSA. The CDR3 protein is CASGRELPYEQYF. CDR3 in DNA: TGTGCCAGCGGACGGGAGCTCCCCTACGAGCAGTACTTC.